One and the same sample provided the 8 T cell receptor beta chains below, sequenced in a study of control samples from healthy donors and cancer patients. Produced via immunoSEQ multiplex PCR; TCRdb's table is partial and in-frame only. The repertoire includes more than 140,000 clones, 94% of them detected once, and about 12% sits in the top ten. Specimen: blood. These receptor sequences come from a man in his forties in good health.

The rearrangement links TRBV7-8 to TRBJ1-1, with D perhaps matching TRBD1 (6 bases). This CDR3 has 20 amino acids. V lost 1 base and J lost 0, with 24 bases in between. CDR1 and CDR2 (germline): SGHVS, FQNEAQ. The CDR3 loop reads CASSLGLFGLGQLLNTEAFF. The CDR3 region has the DNA TGTGCCAGCAGCTTAGGTCTTTTCGGGTTGGGACAACTCTTGAACACTGAAGCTTTCTTT.

The J gene is TRBJ2-7, the V gene TRBV19; possibly TRBD1 or TRBD2 for D (6 bases each). The CDR3 consists of 15 residues. Trimming took off 1 base at V and 3 bases at J, with 13 bases between the two ends. Per the germline V gene, CDR1 is LNHDA and CDR2 is SQIVND (reference sequence). CDR3 in amino acids: CASSIGGGSYYEQYF. Here the CDR3 DNA reads TGTGCCAGTAGTATAGGAGGGGGGTCCTACTACGAGCAGTACTTC.

CDR3 nucleotides: TGTGCCAGCAGCTTTTGGGACAGGCCAACCTACGAGCAGTACTTC. Translation gives CASSFWDRPTYEQYF. The gene calls are TRBV7-2 and TRBJ2-7; 8 bases map to TRBD1. V was pared by 3 bases and J by 2 bases, with 6 bases of the junction left unmatched. CDR1 and CDR2 (germline): SGHTA, FQGNSA. The CDR3 runs 15 residues.

The chain recombines TRBV18 with TRBJ2-7; tentative D call: TRBD1 (5 bases). The CDR3 spans 14 residues. The V end lost 2 bases, the J end lost 4 bases, and 12 bases lay between the germline ends. Looked up from germline, CDR1 is KGHSH and CDR2 is LQKENI. In DNA form, the CDR3 reads TGTGCCAGCTCACCATCGCAGGGCGTATACGAGCAGTACTTC. Translated, it gives CASSPSQGVYEQYF.

Many counts were recorded for this clone. The chain recombines TRBV27 with TRBJ1-2, with D unclear. Germline CDR1 MNHEY, CDR2 SMNVEV (reference sequence). Deletions cut 8 bases from V and 3 bases from J, with 7 bases between. This CDR3 spans 11 amino acids. DNA for the CDR3: TGTGCCAGCGGAAGGGACTATGGCTACACCTTC. It codes for CASGRDYGYTF.

This rearrangement joins TRBV4-2 to TRBJ2-1; 9 positions match TRBD1. The CDR3 has 18 residues. After removal of 1 base from V and 7 bases from J, the junction contained 14 bases not matched to a gene. Germline V gene sequence: CDR1 LGHNA, CDR2 YNFKEQ. The CDR3 region is CASSQGPSGTGRGNEQFF. CDR3 DNA: TGTGCCAGCAGCCAAGGCCCTTCCGGGACAGGGCGAGGTAATGAGCAGTTCTTC.

The table lists this clone with a few counts. This sequence joins TRBV5-5 and TRBJ1-6; D call uncertain. CDR3 length equals 12 residues. The V gene lost 1 base and the J gene lost 10 bases, with 6 bases spanning the gap. Looked up from germline, CDR1 is SGHKS and CDR2 is YYEKEE (reference sequence). For the CDR3, the DNA is TGTGCCAGCAGCTTGTTTGGCTCACCCCTCCACTTT. Protein sequence: CASSLFGSPLHF.

The CDR3 protein is CASSLPEKETQYF. CDR3 sequence (DNA): TGTGCCAGCAGTTTGCCCGAGAAGGAGACCCAGTACTTC. The V gene is TRBV28, the J gene TRBJ2-5; D unresolved. The CDR3 length is 13 residues. CDR1 MDHEN and CDR2 SYDVKM come from the germline V gene. The V gene lost 3 bases and the J gene lost 5 bases, with 10 bases spanning the gap.